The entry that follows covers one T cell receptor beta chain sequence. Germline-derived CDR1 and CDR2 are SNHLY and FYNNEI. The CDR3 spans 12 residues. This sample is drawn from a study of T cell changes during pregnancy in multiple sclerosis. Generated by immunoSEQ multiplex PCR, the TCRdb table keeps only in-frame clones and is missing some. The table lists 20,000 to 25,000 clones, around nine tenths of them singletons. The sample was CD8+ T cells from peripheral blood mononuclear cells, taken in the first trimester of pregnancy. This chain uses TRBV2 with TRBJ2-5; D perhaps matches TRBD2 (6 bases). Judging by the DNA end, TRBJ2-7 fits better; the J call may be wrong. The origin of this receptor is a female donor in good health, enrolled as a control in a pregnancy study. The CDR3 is CASGGFSYEQYF. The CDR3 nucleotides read TGTGCCAGCGGAGGGTTCTCCTACGAGCAGTACTTC.